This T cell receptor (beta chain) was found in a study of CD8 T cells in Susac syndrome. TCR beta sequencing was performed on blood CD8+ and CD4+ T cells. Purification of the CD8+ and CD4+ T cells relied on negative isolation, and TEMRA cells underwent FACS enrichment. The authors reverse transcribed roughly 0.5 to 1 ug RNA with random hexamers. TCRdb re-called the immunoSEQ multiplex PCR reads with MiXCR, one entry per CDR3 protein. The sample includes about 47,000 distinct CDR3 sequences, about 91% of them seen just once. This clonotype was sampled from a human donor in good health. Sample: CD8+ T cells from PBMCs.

The CDR3: CASKGLLSAQMNTEAFF. CDR3 coding DNA: TGTGCCAGTAAGGGGCTTCTCTCGGCGCAGATGAACACTGAAGCTTTCTTT. The rearrangement uses TRBV19 and TRBJ1-1, with a possible D match to TRBD1 (5 bases). Germline V gene data show CDR1 as LNHDA and CDR2 as SQIVND (reference sequence). The CDR3 has 17 amino acids. Trimming left V 7 bases short and J 0 bases short, with 21 bases between.